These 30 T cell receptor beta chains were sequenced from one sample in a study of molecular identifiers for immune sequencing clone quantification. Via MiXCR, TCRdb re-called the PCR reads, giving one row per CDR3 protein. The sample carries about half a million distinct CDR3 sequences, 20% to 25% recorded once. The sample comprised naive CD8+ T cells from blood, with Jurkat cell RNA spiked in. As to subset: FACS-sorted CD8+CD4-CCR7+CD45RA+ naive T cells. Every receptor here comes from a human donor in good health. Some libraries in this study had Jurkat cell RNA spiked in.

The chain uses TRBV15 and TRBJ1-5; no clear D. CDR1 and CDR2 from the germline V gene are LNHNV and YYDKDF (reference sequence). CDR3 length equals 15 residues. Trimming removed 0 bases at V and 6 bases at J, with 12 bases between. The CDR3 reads CATSRDFTEAQPQHF. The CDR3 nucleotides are TGTGCCACCAGCAGAGATTTTACGGAGGCTCAGCCCCAGCATTTT.

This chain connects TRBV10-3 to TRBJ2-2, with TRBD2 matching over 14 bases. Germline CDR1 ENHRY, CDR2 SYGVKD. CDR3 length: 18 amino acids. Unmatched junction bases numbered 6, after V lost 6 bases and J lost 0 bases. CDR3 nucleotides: TGTGCCATCAGCGGAGGACTAGCGGGGGGCTCGAACACCGGGGAGCTGTTTTTT. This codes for CAISGGLAGGSNTGELFF.

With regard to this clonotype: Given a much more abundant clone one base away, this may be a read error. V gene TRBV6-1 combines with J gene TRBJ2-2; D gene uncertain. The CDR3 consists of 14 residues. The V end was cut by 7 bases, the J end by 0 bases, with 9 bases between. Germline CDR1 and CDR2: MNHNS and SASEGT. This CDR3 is CASTERTNTGELFF. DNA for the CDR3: TGTGCCAGCACGGAAAGGACGAACACCGGGGAGCTGTTTTTT.

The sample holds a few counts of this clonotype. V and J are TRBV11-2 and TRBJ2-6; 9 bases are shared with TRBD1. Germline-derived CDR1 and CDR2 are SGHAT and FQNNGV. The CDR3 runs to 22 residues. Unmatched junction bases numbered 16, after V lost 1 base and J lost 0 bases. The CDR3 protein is CASSLGNRDRVKDLSGANVLTF. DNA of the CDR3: TGTGCCAGCAGCTTAGGAAACCGGGACAGGGTAAAGGATCTCTCTGGGGCCAACGTCCTGACTTTC.

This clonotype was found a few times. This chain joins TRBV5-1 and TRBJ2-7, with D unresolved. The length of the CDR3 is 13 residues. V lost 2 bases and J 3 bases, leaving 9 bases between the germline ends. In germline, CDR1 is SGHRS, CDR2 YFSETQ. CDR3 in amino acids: CASSLRFDYEQYF. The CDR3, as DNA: TGCGCCAGCAGCTTAAGGTTCGACTACGAGCAGTACTTC.

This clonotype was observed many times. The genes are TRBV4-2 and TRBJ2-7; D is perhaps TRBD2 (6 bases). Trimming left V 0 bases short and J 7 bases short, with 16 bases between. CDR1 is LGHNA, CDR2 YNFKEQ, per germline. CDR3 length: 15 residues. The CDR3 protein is CASSQEDYQATEQYF. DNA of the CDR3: TGTGCCAGCAGCCAAGAGGACTACCAGGCGACAGAGCAGTACTTC.

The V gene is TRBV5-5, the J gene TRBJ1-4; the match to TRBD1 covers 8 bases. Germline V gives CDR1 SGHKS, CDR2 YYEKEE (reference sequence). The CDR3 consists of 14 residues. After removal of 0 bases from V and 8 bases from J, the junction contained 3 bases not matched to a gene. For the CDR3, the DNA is TGTGCCAGCAGCTTGGGACAGGGGAAGGAAAAACTGTTTTTT. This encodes CASSLGQGKEKLFF. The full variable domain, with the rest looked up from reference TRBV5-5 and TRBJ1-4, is DAGVTQSPTHLIKTRGQQVTLRCSPISGHKSVSWYQQVLGQGPQFIFQYYEKEERGRGNFPDRFSARQFPNYSSELNVNALLLGDSALYLCASSLGQGKEKLFFGSGTQLSVL.

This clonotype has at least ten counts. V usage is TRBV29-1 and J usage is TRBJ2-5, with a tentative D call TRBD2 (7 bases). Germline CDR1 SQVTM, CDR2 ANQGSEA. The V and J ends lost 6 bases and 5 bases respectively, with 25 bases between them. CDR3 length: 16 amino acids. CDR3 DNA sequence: TGCAGCGTCCCGGGGGCTAGCGGTAGATGGTGGGAGACCCAGTACTTC. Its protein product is CSVPGASGRWWETQYF.

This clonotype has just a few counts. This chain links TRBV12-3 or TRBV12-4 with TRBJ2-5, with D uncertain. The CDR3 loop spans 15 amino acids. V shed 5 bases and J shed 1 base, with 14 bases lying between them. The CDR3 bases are TGTGCCAGCAGTCGCCCTTTAGACCGCCAAGAGACCCAGTACTTC. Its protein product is CASSRPLDRQETQYF.

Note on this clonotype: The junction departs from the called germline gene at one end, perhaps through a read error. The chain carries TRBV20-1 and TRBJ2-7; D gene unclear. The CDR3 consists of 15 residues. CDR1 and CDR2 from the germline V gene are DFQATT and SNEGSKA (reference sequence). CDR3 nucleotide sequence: TGCAGTGCTAGAGAACCAATCGCTCCGCCCTACAAGCAGTACTTC. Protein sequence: CSAREPIAPPYKQYF.

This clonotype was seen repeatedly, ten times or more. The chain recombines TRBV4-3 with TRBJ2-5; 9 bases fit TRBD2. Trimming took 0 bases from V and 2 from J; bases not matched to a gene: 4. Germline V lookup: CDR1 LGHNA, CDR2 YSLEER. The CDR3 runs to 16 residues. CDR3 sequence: CASSQDLAGVQETQYF. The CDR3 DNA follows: TGCGCCAGCAGCCAAGATTTAGCGGGGGTTCAAGAGACCCAGTACTTC.

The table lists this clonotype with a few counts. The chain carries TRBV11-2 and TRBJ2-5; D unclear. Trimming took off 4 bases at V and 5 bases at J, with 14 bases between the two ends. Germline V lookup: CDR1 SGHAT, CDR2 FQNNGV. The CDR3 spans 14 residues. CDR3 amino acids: CASSSTVARETQYF. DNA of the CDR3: TGTGCCAGCAGCTCCACAGTGGCCCGGGAGACCCAGTACTTC.

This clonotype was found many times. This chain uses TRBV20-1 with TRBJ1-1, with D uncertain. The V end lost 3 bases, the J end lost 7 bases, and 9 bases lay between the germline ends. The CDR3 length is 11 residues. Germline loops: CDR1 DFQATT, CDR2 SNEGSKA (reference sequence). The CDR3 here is CSASRVLEAFF. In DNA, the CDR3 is TGCAGTGCTAGTAGGGTACTTGAAGCTTTCTTT.

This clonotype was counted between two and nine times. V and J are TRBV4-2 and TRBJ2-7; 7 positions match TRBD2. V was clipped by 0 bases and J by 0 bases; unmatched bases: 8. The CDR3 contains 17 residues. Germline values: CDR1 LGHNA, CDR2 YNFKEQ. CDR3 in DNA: TGTGCCAGCAGCCAAGAAGGGCTAGCGGCAGCCTCCTACGAGCAGTACTTC. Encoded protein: CASSQEGLAAASYEQYF.

The CDR3, as DNA: TGCGCCAGCAGCCAAGATCGGGCAGACGCAACTGAAGCTTTCTTT. As protein: CASSQDRADATEAFF. The chain joins TRBV4-3 to TRBJ1-1; no clear D gene. V lost 0 bases and J lost 5, with 13 bases in between. The CDR3 totals 15 residues. CDR1 and CDR2 (germline): LGHNA, YSLEER.

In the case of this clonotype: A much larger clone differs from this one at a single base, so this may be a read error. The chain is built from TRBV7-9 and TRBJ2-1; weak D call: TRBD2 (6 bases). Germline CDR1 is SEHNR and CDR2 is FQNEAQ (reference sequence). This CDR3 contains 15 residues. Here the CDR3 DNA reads TGTGCCAGCAGATCACGGTCGGGGGTCGACAATGAGCAGTCCTTC. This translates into CASRSRSGVDNEQSF.

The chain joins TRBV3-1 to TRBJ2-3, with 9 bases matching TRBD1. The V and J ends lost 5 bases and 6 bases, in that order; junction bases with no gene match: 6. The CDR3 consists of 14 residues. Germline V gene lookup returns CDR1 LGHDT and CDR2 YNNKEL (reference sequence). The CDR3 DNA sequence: TGTGCCAGCAGCACCGGGACAGGGTTCGATACGCAGTATTTT. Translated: CASSTGTGFDTQYF.

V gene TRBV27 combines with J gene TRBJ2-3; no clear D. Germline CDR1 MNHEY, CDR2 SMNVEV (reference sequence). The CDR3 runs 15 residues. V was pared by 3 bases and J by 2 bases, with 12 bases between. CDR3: CASSFTAAITDTQYF. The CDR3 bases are TGTGCCAGCAGTTTTACTGCGGCTATCACAGATACGCAGTATTTT.

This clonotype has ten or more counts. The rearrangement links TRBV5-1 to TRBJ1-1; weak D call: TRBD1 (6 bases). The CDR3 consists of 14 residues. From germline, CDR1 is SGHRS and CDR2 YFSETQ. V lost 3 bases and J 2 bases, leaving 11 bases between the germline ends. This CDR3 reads CASSSDRLNTEAFF. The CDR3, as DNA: TGCGCCAGCAGCTCGGACAGACTTAACACTGAAGCTTTCTTT.

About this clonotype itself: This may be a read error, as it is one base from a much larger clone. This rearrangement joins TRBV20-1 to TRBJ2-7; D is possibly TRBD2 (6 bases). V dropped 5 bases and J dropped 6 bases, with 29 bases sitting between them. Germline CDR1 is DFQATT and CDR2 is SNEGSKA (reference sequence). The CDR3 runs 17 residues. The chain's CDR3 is CSAFQQRRVRGKSEQYF. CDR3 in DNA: TGCAGTGCTTTCCAACAGAGGAGGGTACGGGGAAAGAGCGAGCAGTACTTC.

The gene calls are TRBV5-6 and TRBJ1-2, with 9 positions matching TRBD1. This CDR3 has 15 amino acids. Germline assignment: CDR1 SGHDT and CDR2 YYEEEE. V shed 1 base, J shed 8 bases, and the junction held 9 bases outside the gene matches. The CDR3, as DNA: TGTGCCAGCAGCTTGATCCGAAGGACAGGGGACGGCTACACCTTC. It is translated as CASSLIRRTGDGYTF.

CDR3 region: CASSYGDREYEQYF. The CDR3 region has the DNA TGTGCCAGCAGTTACGGGGACAGGGAATACGAGCAGTACTTC. The gene calls are TRBV6-2 or TRBV6-3 and TRBJ2-7; 9 bases match TRBD1. The V gene end was trimmed by 2 bases and the J gene end by 4 bases; junction bases not matched to a gene: 3. The CDR3 length is 14 residues. Germline CDR1 and CDR2: MNHEY and SVGEGT.

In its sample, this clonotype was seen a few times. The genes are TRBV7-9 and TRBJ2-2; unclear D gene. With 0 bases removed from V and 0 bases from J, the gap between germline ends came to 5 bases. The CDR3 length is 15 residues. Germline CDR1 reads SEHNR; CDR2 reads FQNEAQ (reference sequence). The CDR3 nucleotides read TGTGCCAGCAGCTTAGCGGTTTCGAACACCGGGGAGCTGTTTTTT. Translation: CASSLAVSNTGELFF.

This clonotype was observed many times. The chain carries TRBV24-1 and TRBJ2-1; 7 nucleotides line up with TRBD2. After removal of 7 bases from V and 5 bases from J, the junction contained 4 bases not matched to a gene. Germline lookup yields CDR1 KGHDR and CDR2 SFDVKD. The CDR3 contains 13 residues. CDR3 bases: TGTGCCACCAGCGTTAGCGGGCACAATGAGCAGTTCTTC. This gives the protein CATSVSGHNEQFF.

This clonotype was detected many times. In nucleotides, the CDR3 is TGCAGCGTTGAAGGAGCAACGACCACAGATACGCAGTATTTT. This gives the protein CSVEGATTTDTQYF. The rearrangement links TRBV29-1 to TRBJ2-3; D is uncertain. V was trimmed by 1 base and J by 2 bases, leaving 10 bases between them. The CDR3 runs 14 residues. Germline-derived CDR1 and CDR2 are SQVTM and ANQGSEA.

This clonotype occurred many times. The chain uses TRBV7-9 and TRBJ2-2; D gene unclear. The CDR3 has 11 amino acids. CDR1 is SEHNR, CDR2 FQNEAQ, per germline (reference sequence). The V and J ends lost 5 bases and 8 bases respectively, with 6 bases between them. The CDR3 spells CASSMTGELFF. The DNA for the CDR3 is TGTGCCAGCAGCATGACAGGGGAGCTGTTTTTT.

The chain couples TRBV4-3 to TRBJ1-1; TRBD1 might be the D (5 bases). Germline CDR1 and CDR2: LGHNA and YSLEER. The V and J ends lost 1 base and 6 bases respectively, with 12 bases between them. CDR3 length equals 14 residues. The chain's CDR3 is CASSQGSRGAEAFF. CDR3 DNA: TGCGCCAGCAGCCAAGGGTCGCGGGGGGCTGAAGCTTTCTTT.

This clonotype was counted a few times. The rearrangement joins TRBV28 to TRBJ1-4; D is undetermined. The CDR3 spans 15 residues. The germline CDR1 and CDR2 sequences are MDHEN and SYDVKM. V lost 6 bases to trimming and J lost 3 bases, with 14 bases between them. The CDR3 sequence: CASSYFSEANEKLFF. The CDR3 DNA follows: TGTGCCAGCAGCTACTTCTCGGAGGCTAATGAAAAACTGTTTTTT.

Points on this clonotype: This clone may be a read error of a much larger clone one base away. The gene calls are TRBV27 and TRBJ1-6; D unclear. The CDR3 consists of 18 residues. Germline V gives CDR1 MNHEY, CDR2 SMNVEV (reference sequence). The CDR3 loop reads CASSLSPTLSSYSSPLHF. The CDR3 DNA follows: TGTGCCAGCAGTTTATCCCCAACTTTGAGCTCCTATAGTTCACCCCTCCACTTT.

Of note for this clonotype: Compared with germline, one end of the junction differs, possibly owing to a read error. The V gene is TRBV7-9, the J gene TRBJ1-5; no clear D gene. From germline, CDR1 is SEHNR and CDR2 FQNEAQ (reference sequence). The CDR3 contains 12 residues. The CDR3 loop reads CASGLGGQPQHF. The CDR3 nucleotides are TGTGCCAGCGGCTTAGGTGGTCAGCCCCAGCATTTT. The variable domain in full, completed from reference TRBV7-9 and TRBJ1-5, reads DTGVSQNPRHKITKRGQNVTFRCDPISEHNRLYWYRQTLGQGPEFLTYFQNEAQLEKSRLLSDRFSAERPKGSFSTLEIQRTEQGDSAMYLCASGLGGQPQHFGDGTRLSIL.